These T cell receptor beta chains were read from a single sample in a study of post-analysis software for immune sequencing data. Via MiXCR, TCRdb re-called the PCR reads, giving one row per CDR3 protein. The sample carries a few hundred thousand distinct CDR3 sequences, less than 40% recorded once. Sequencing was carried out using blood. The receptor source for this set is a girl aged 10-17 years with multiple sclerosis. The CDR3 runs from the conserved cysteine through the conserved F or W. Fields, in order: J gene, V gene, D gene, clone size, CDR3 protein, CDR3 DNA. A D gene is named only where the DNA matches it firmly. Clone size is shown for a subset of rows, as once, few, many or a class of expanded clone.

J gene: TRBJ2-1
V gene: TRBV14
D gene: -
clone size: -
CDR3 protein: CAGSQLGNEQFF
CDR3 DNA: TGTGCCGGCAGCCAATTGGGCAATGAGCAGTTCTTC

J gene: TRBJ2-5
V gene: TRBV4-1
D gene: TRBD1
clone size: few
CDR3 protein: CASSHPDREIFEQYF
CDR3 DNA: TGCGCCAGCAGCCACCCGGACAGGGAGATTTTTGAGCAGTACTTC

J gene: TRBJ2-2
V gene: TRBV7-2
D gene: TRBD2
clone size: -
CDR3 protein: CASSLGGGKGERFF
CDR3 DNA: TGTGCCAGCAGCTTGGGCGGGGGGAAGGGGGAGCGGTTTTTT

J gene: TRBJ2-1
V gene: TRBV9
D gene: -
clone size: many
CDR3 protein: CASSLVGGNEQFF
CDR3 DNA: TGTGCCAGCAGTCTAGTTGGGGGGAATGAGCAGTTCTTC

J gene: TRBJ2-1
V gene: TRBV2
D gene: -
clone size: many
CDR3 protein: CASSGIQGNEQFF
CDR3 DNA: TGTGCCAGCAGTGGTATTCAGGGAAATGAGCAGTTCTTC

J gene: TRBJ2-5
V gene: TRBV5-6
D gene: -
clone size: -
CDR3 protein: CASSRWDQTKTQYF
CDR3 DNA: TGTGCCAGCAGCCGGTGGGACCAGACAAAGACCCAGTACTTC

J gene: TRBJ2-7
V gene: TRBV3-1
D gene: -
clone size: once
CDR3 protein: CASSQTRGERDEQYF
CDR3 DNA: TGTGCCAGCAGCCAGACCCGGGGCGAGAGAGACGAGCAGTACTTC

J gene: TRBJ2-7
V gene: TRBV18
D gene: -
clone size: -
CDR3 protein: CASSPTADSTLSYEQYF
CDR3 DNA: TGTGCCAGCTCACCAACGGCGGACTCCACGCTTTCCTACGAGCAGTACTTC

J gene: TRBJ2-7
V gene: TRBV19
D gene: TRBD2
clone size: -
CDR3 protein: CASSMPSGVTYNEQYF
CDR3 DNA: TGTGCCAGTAGTATGCCTAGCGGGGTAACCTACAATGAGCAGTACTTC

J gene: TRBJ1-5
V gene: TRBV15
D gene: TRBD1
clone size: -
CDR3 protein: CATSDGGTGQPQHF
CDR3 DNA: TGTGCCACCAGCGATGGCGGGACAGGTCAGCCCCAGCATTTT

J gene: TRBJ2-1
V gene: TRBV6-4
D gene: -
clone size: many
CDR3 protein: CASSDSGVVWGPDNEQFF
CDR3 DNA: TGTGCCAGCAGTGACTCAGGCGTTGTGTGGGGGCCTGACAATGAGCAGTTCTTC

J gene: TRBJ1-1
V gene: TRBV6-5
D gene: -
clone size: many
CDR3 protein: CASSYATSGTEAFF
CDR3 DNA: TGTGCCAGCAGTTACGCCACCAGCGGCACTGAAGCTTTCTTT

J gene: TRBJ2-1
V gene: TRBV7-9
D gene: -
clone size: many
CDR3 protein: CASSTTQADEEQFF
CDR3 DNA: TGTGCCAGCAGCACGACTCAGGCCGACGAGGAGCAGTTCTTC

J gene: TRBJ1-4
V gene: TRBV29-1
D gene: -
clone size: few
CDR3 protein: CSVGGATGEKRFF
CDR3 DNA: TGCAGCGTTGGAGGGGCAACTGGGGAAAAACGGTTTTTT

J gene: TRBJ2-1
V gene: TRBV20-1
D gene: -
clone size: many
CDR3 protein: CSAPHEQFF
CDR3 DNA: TGCAGTGCTCCTCATGAGCAGTTCTTC

J gene: TRBJ2-5
V gene: TRBV30
D gene: TRBD2
clone size: few
CDR3 protein: CAWSRGLAGEETQYF
CDR3 DNA: TGTGCCTGGAGTCGTGGACTAGCGGGAGAAGAGACCCAGTACTTC

J gene: TRBJ1-5
V gene: TRBV28
D gene: -
clone size: many
CDR3 protein: CASSPHPGANQPQHF
CDR3 DNA: TGTGCCAGCAGTCCCCACCCCGGGGCCAATCAGCCCCAGCATTTT

J gene: TRBJ1-3
V gene: TRBV6-5
D gene: -
clone size: few
CDR3 protein: CASSSNSGNTIYF
CDR3 DNA: TGTGCCAGCAGTAGTAACTCTGGAAACACCATATATTTT

J gene: TRBJ2-5
V gene: TRBV5-1
D gene: -
clone size: -
CDR3 protein: CASSLQPGPQETQYF
CDR3 DNA: TGCGCCAGCAGCCTTCAGCCGGGACCGCAAGAGACCCAGTACTTC

J gene: TRBJ2-5
V gene: TRBV7-9
D gene: -
clone size: -
CDR3 protein: CASSLQGRETRYF
CDR3 DNA: TGTGCCAGCAGCTTACAGGGACGAGAGACCCGGTACTTC

J gene: TRBJ2-2
V gene: TRBV12-3/TRBV12-4
D gene: -
clone size: many
CDR3 protein: CATGQNRPTGELFF
CDR3 DNA: TGTGCCACCGGACAGAACCGTCCCACCGGGGAGCTGTTTTTT

J gene: TRBJ1-5
V gene: TRBV29-1
D gene: -
clone size: many
CDR3 protein: CSVAHRVDQPQHF
CDR3 DNA: TGCAGCGTCGCTCACAGGGTTGACCAGCCCCAGCATTTT

J gene: TRBJ1-4
V gene: TRBV5-5
D gene: -
clone size: -
CDR3 protein: CASSLGVHSTNEKLFF
CDR3 DNA: TGTGCCAGCAGCTTGGGGGTTCATTCAACTAATGAAAAACTGTTTTTT

J gene: TRBJ2-4
V gene: TRBV4-2
D gene: -
clone size: many
CDR3 protein: CASSLAATAKNIQYF
CDR3 DNA: TGTGCCAGCAGCCTAGCAGCCACGGCCAAAAACATTCAGTACTTC

J gene: TRBJ2-5
V gene: TRBV14
D gene: -
clone size: many
CDR3 protein: CACSRYFREKETQYF
CDR3 DNA: TGTGCCTGCAGCCGGTATTTCCGGGAGAAAGAGACCCAGTACTTC

J gene: TRBJ2-4
V gene: TRBV20-1
D gene: -
clone size: many
CDR3 protein: CSASGSRGEAKNIQYF
CDR3 DNA: TGCAGTGCTAGTGGATCGAGGGGGGAGGCCAAAAACATTCAGTACTTC

J gene: TRBJ1-5
V gene: TRBV28
D gene: -
clone size: -
CDR3 protein: CASRTEYSNQPQHF
CDR3 DNA: TGTGCCAGTCGGACAGAATATAGCAATCAGCCCCAGCATTTT

J gene: TRBJ2-5
V gene: TRBV2
D gene: -
clone size: -
CDR3 protein: CASSEALAPLARETQYF
CDR3 DNA: TGTGCCAGCAGTGAAGCGCTAGCCCCACTAGCTAGAGAGACCCAGTACTTC

J gene: TRBJ2-7
V gene: TRBV28
D gene: -
clone size: -
CDR3 protein: CASSLPNAGGDEQYF
CDR3 DNA: TGTGCCAGCAGTTTACCCAATGCAGGGGGGGACGAGCAGTACTTC

J gene: TRBJ2-1
V gene: TRBV6-2/TRBV6-3
D gene: TRBD2
clone size: -
CDR3 protein: CARRLAGPHGSYNEQFF
CDR3 DNA: TGTGCTAGGAGGCTAGCGGGTCCCCATGGCTCCTACAATGAGCAGTTCTTC

J gene: TRBJ2-5
V gene: TRBV12-3/TRBV12-4
D gene: TRBD1
clone size: many
CDR3 protein: CASSTQGAGETQYF
CDR3 DNA: TGTGCCAGCAGTACACAGGGGGCCGGGGAGACCCAGTACTTC

J gene: TRBJ2-1
V gene: TRBV10-1
D gene: TRBD2
clone size: -
CDR3 protein: CASSPGLAGGAGQFF
CDR3 DNA: TGCGCCAGCAGCCCGGGACTAGCGGGAGGTGCTGGGCAGTTCTTC

J gene: TRBJ2-7
V gene: TRBV4-2
D gene: TRBD2
clone size: -
CDR3 protein: CASSQDITSAAYEQYF
CDR3 DNA: TGTGCCAGCAGCCAAGATATCACTAGCGCGGCCTACGAGCAGTACTTC